This TCR beta chain was observed in a study of shared clonotypes between healthy human individuals (dated by TCRdb to the early 2020s). About the study as a whole: The cohort included three men and a couple of women between 18 and 49 years of age. For each donor, CD4 naive and CD4 memory were each given three plates, CD8 naive was given two plates, and CD8 memory was given one plate. The study deeply sequenced blood TCR repertoires of five healthy adults to estimate repertoire size and the extent of clonotype sharing between individuals. Different laboratories and diverse techniques were used to prepare libraries and sequence TCR repertoires, to increase sequencing depth and limit assay-specific biases. Leukapheresis yielded between about 0.94 and 8.9 billion PBMCs per donor. The paper's findings and limits, for the study overall: Because the study included only a small number of donors, the genetic and exposure-history diversity represented was limited. Pairwise subsampling indicated that sequencing depth was expected to affect the degree of clonotype sharing among donors. Rarefaction of sorted-subset datasets indicated incomplete sequencing despite the large sequencing depth. Naive subsets generally had larger estimated clonotype richness than memory subsets did. Sampling was restricted to blood, and TCR repertoires in tissue are likely to differ from TCR repertoires in blood. Compared with non-shared clonotypes, the clonotypes found in all four sorted-subset donors had higher generation probabilities. Across a few donors, roughly 5.1% of naive CD4, roughly 3.5% of naive CD8, 2.3% of memory CD4, and about 0.4% of memory CD8 clonotypes were shared.

Using the deep immunoSEQ assay, TCR CDR3 regions were amplified from genomic DNA by multiplex PCR. Genomic DNA extracted from each cell subset was distributed evenly over all wells of several immunoSEQ 96-well plates, and each plate served as one replicate. For sorted subsets, roughly 200 ng genomic DNA, equal to 30,000 to 35,000 T cell genomes, was loaded into each replicate PCR. Purified libraries were measured with a Qubit 3.0 fluorometer, size-checked on a Bioanalyzer 2100, and measured again with the KAPA Library Quantification kit. Every immunoSEQ 96-well plate was sequenced on a dedicated single-read 150-cycle Illumina NextSeq 550 flow cell. Per the authors' processing: Because the immunoSEQ output held only junctional sequences and lacked quality scores, the filtering could not match the filtering applied to full-length reads. Sequences were annotated with PyIR, a Python wrapper for IgBLAST v1.9, and V/J genes and CDR3 were assigned using IMGT germline references. Reads were filtered out if the reads had weak V/J assignments (E-value above 1e-6), no CDR3, stop codons, out-of-frame junctions, or ambiguous translated residues. A V3J clonotype was defined by an identical inferred V gene, J gene, and CDR3 amino acid sequence. Percentage overlap between repertoires was computed as shared unique clonotypes divided by the size of the smaller repertoire. Repertoire richness was assessed with RTK rarefaction, the Chao1 estimator, and Recon v2.1 estimates of unobserved clonotypes. For all TCRbeta clonotypes obtained by the gDNA method from a few donors, generation probabilities were computed with OLGA. In its TCRdb copy, this immuneACCESS table keeps in-frame sequences only and misses some clones. Where compared with another copy, unresolved V genes explain less than half of these, and the others have no known cause. V and J calls and clone size are given by that table; D and trimming were obtained from the DNA. The sample contains fewer than 850,000 clones, around 72% of them found a single time. The top ten hold about 1.8% of the sample.

Turning to this clone: Its antigen specificity is not known. The sample holds no much larger clone one base away, and base qualities are not on file.

V is trimmed back by 5 bases and J by 11 bases, and the junction contains 17 bases that no gene match accounts for. There are 15 amino acids in the CDR3, from cysteine to phenylalanine inclusive. The DNA shown is the 45-base CDR3, in frame from base 1. From a lookup of the germline V gene, CDR1 and CDR2 are MDHEN and SYDVKM. The donors were healthy, HIV-negative adults who had no recently reported acute infections or vaccinations. Every donor was a Caucasian adult residing in Nashville, Tennessee, USA. CD4+ T cells were enriched by magnetic negative selection; naive cells were then positively selected on CD45RA, and the negative fraction formed the memory subset. Blood was obtained by leukapheresis, after which PBMCs were separated by Ficoll-Histopaque density gradient centrifugation and cryopreserved in liquid nitrogen vapor phase. Analytical flow cytometry was used to check the purity and quantity of every magnetically sorted T cell population. Genomic DNA was isolated from each sorted fraction and quantified by UV absorbance on a Nanodrop 2000c.

Sequencing was performed on memory CD4+ T cells sorted from blood. What this sample's cell subset or site label stands for: CD45RA-negative fraction. This TCR was sampled from a woman aged 30 to 39 in good health. Recombination joined TRBV28 with TRBJ1-1; 7 bases in the middle match TRBD1. At the DNA level, the sequence is TGTGCCAGCAGTGACGCAAGACCGCAGGGGGGGTACGCTTTCTTT. Translated, this gives CASSDARPQGGYAFF.